The rows below give T cell receptor beta chains drawn from one sample of a study of blood T cells in healthy people across ages. MiXCR, applied by TCRdb to the 5' RACE reads, yields one record per CDR3 protein. The table records around 800,000 distinct CDR3 sequences, more than 25% of them present only once. These same data were also listed under a study on T cells of mothers and their children.

The sequenced sample consisted of blood. The receptors derive from a boy between 10 and 17 years old in good health. CDR3s include the opening cysteine and the closing phenylalanine or tryptophan. D genes are given only for firm matches. Where a row states a size, it is once, few, many or the class of an expanded clone; other rows omit it.

CDR3 | DNA | V | length | D | J | size
CASSGLGQGIYGYTF | TGTGCCAGCAGTGGTCTTGGACAGGGGATATATGGCTACACCTTC | TRBV28 | 15 | TRBD1 | TRBJ1-2 | few
CASSSGTITDTQYF | TGCGCCAGCAGCTCGGGGACGATAACAGATACGCAGTATTTT | TRBV5-1 | 14 | NA | TRBJ2-3 | few
CASSVDLARGSDTQYF | TGTGCCAGCAGCGTAGACCTCGCGCGGGGGTCAGATACGCAGTATTTT | TRBV9 | 16 | TRBD2 | TRBJ2-3 | few
CASSQAGGYEQFF | TGTGCCAGCAGCCAAGCGGGGGGCTATGAGCAGTTCTTC | TRBV3-1 | 13 | NA | TRBJ2-1 | NA
CASSLRSLAGGSSYNEQFF | TGTGCCAGCAGTTTACGGAGTCTAGCGGGGGGAAGCTCCTACAATGAGCAGTTCTTC | TRBV12-3/TRBV12-4 | 19 | TRBD2 | TRBJ2-1 | NA
CASSERAEETQYF | TGTGCCAGCAGCGAGCGGGCTGAAGAGACCCAGTACTTC | TRBV3-1 | 13 | NA | TRBJ2-5 | few
CASYPESTGAPRGTQYF | TGTGCCAGCTACCCCGAAAGCACGGGGGCCCCCCGGGGTACGCAGTATTTT | TRBV6-7 | 17 | NA | TRBJ2-3 | few
CASSAGDRYTEAFF | TGTGCCAGCAGCGCTGGGGACAGATACACTGAAGCTTTCTTT | TRBV7-9 | 14 | TRBD1 | TRBJ1-1 | NA
CANDRGRTEAFF | TGTGCCAATGACAGGGGGCGAACTGAAGCTTTCTTT | TRBV2 | 12 | TRBD1 | TRBJ1-1 | NA
CASSHGYGYTF | TGTGCCAGCAGTCATGGGTATGGCTACACCTTC | TRBV25-1 | 11 | NA | TRBJ1-2 | many
CGSGQGIGQPQHF | TGTGGGTCGGGACAGGGCATAGGTCAGCCCCAGCATTTT | TRBV6-5 | 13 | TRBD1 | TRBJ1-5 | NA
CSARDLGTGSPQETQYF | TGCAGTGCTAGAGATCTTGGAACGGGGTCCCCTCAAGAGACCCAGTACTTC | TRBV20-1 | 17 | NA | TRBJ2-5 | NA
CASSPPGTGTHEQYF | TGTGCCAGCAGCCCCCCCGGTACAGGGACCCACGAGCAGTACTTC | TRBV2 | 15 | NA | TRBJ2-7 | NA
CASSLFGQNQETQYF | TGTGCCAGCAGCTTATTTGGACAGAACCAAGAGACCCAGTACTTC | TRBV7-3 | 15 | NA | TRBJ2-5 | few
CASSKERANTEAFF | TGTGCCAGCAGTAAAGAGCGGGCGAACACTGAAGCTTTCTTT | TRBV6-1 | 14 | NA | TRBJ1-1 | NA
CASSFAGPYEQYF | TGTGCCAGCAGCTTCGCCGGGCCCTACGAGCAGTACTTC | TRBV7-9 | 13 | NA | TRBJ2-7 | NA
CSACRLGEYNEQFF | TGCAGTGCGTGCCGACTAGGGGAATACAATGAGCAGTTCTTC | TRBV20-1 | 14 | NA | TRBJ2-1 | few
CASSFGGTVPPNTIYF | TGTGCCAGCAGCTTCGGGGGGACAGTGCCACCAAACACCATATATTTT | TRBV7-6 | 16 | TRBD1 | TRBJ1-3 | NA
CAGGQGTTGELFF | TGTGCCGGGGGACAGGGGACCACCGGGGAGCTGTTTTTT | TRBV2 | 13 | TRBD1 | TRBJ2-2 | few
CAVSAGGDDNIQYF | TGTGCCGTCTCGGCAGGGGGGGACGATAACATTCAGTACTTC | TRBV15 | 14 | NA | TRBJ2-4 | many
CASSLRQGITGELFF | TGTGCCAGCAGCTTGCGACAGGGGATCACCGGGGAGCTGTTTTTT | TRBV11-2 | 15 | TRBD1 | TRBJ2-2 | NA
CASSSRGQGESPLHF | TGTGCCAGCAGTTCTAGGGGGCAGGGGGAATCACCCCTCCACTTT | TRBV12-3/TRBV12-4 | 15 | TRBD1 | TRBJ1-6 | few